These T cell receptor beta chains were read from a single sample in a study of tumor-infiltrating lymphocytes in primary liver carcinoma. MiXCR, applied by TCRdb to the multiplex PCR reads, yields one record per CDR3 protein. Among about 22,000 distinct CDR3 sequences listed, around 79% were seen once. The sample taken for sequencing was liver tumor tissue from sampling region 1. These receptors came from a woman in her 30s with primary liver carcinoma and hepatitis B virus infection. CDR3s include the opening cysteine and the closing phenylalanine or tryptophan. Each record gives: D gene, J gene, V gene, clone size, CDR3 protein, CDR3 DNA. The D gene is left open where the match is weak. Rows may omit the clone size; those that give it use once, few, many or a size class.

NA | TRBJ1-2 | TRBV28 | NA | CAGSTGRLVPRQHTDYGYTF | TGTGCCGGCTCCACGGGCAGACTAGTTCCCCGTCAGCATACTGACTATGGCTACACCTTC
NA | TRBJ2-1 | TRBV11-1 | few | CASSRRRASYNEQFF | TGTGCCAGCAGTCGTAGACGGGCCTCCTACAATGAGCAGTTCTTC
NA | TRBJ2-2 | TRBV11-2 | NA | CASSPDHCTGGLFF | TGTGCCAGCAGCCCGGACCATTGCACCGGGGGGCTGTTTTTT
NA | TRBJ2-3 | TRBV11-2 | NA | CASSAGLAGNVDTQYF | TGTGCCAGCAGCGCGGGATTAGCAGGTAATGTTGATACGCAGTATTTT
TRBD1 | TRBJ2-3 | TRBV4-1 | NA | CAISAPGQGFSDTQYF | TGTGCCATCAGCGCGCCGGGACAGGGTTTCTCGGATACGCAGTATTTT
NA | TRBJ2-5 | TRBV12-5 | few | CASGTSDSPGETQYF | TGTGCTAGTGGTACCTCGGACAGCCCGGGGGAGACCCAGTACTTC
TRBD2 | TRBJ2-1 | TRBV11-2 | NA | CASSTPLAGGYKERFF | TGTGCCAGCAGCACCCCTCTAGCGGGAGGATACAAAGAGCGGTTCTTC
NA | TRBJ1-2 | TRBV11-2 | NA | CVRRERDTTYGYTF | TGTGTCAGAAGAGAGAGGGACACCACCTATGGCTACACCTTC
NA | TRBJ2-7 | TRBV10-2 | NA | CASRRAGLPQYF | TGCGCCAGCCGGCGAGCGGGCCTCCCCCAGTACTTC
NA | TRBJ2-7 | TRBV6-5 | NA | CTSSYKDSSSYEQYF | TGTACCAGCAGCTACAAGGACAGCAGTTCCTACGAGCAGTATTTC
TRBD2 | TRBJ2-1 | TRBV11-2 | many | CASSLDIGLVMGEQFF | TGTGCCAGCAGTTTGGATATCGGACTAGTCATGGGTGAGCAGTTCTTC
TRBD1 | TRBJ2-5 | TRBV6-5 | NA | CASSTDRGMSQYF | TGTGCGAGCAGTACCGACAGGGGGATGAGCCAGTACTTC
NA | TRBJ2-7 | TRBV12-3/TRBV12-4 | many | CASRPTGEQEQYF | TGTGCCAGCAGGCCCACGGGGGAGCAAGAGCAGTACTTC
NA | TRBJ2-2 | TRBV6-1 | once | CASSEHGGANSWELFF | TGTGCCAGCAGTGAACATGGAGGAGCGAACAGCTGGGAGCTGTTTTTT
NA | TRBJ2-2 | TRBV11-1 | NA | CAGSLVGGTNTRELFF | TGTGCCGGCAGCTTAGTGGGTGGTACGAACACCAGGGAGCTGTTTTTT
TRBD2 | TRBJ2-2 | TRBV7-8 | NA | CASSSFRLAGEDTWELFF | TGTGCCAGCAGCTCCTTTAGACTAGCGGGAGAGGACACCTGGGAGCTATTTTTT
NA | TRBJ2-7 | TRBV11-2 | few | CASMIAGNYEQYF | TGTGCCAGCATGATTGCTGGGAACTACGAGCAGTATTTC
NA | TRBJ1-1 | TRBV30 | NA | CARSEVLTEALF | TGTGCCCGGAGTGAAGTGCTCACTGAAGCTCTCTTT
NA | TRBJ1-6 | TRBV4-3 | NA | CASSQESSYNPPLQF | TGCGCCAGCAGCCAAGAGAGCTCCTATAACCCACCCCTCCAATTT
TRBD2 | TRBJ2-1 | TRBV28 | NA | CARSFVVAGRNEQFF | TGTGCCAGAAGTTTCGTGGTAGCGGGACGCAATGAGCAATTCTTC
NA | TRBJ2-5 | TRBV4-3 | NA | CAGNQDLNQWETQYF | TGCGCCGGCAACCAAGATCTAAACCAATGGGAGACCCAGTATTTC
NA | TRBJ2-7 | TRBV12-3/TRBV12-4 | once | CASLQFGTLGYEQYF | TGTGCCAGCCTACAATTCGGTACACTGGGTTACGAGCAGTACTTC
NA | TRBJ1-6 | TRBV11-2 | NA | CASPITQETNSLLLF | TGTGCCAGCCCCATCACCCAGGAGACTAACTCACTCCTCCTCTTT
TRBD1 | TRBJ2-7 | TRBV4-3 | NA | CASRQDRWTGREQYF | TGCGCTAGCAGGCAAGATCGATGGACAGGGAGGGAGCAGTACTTC
TRBD2 | TRBJ2-3 | TRBV11-2 | NA | CAISHRGSGSLTDMQYF | TGTGCCATCAGCCATCGAGGGAGCGGGAGCCTCACAGATATGCAGTATTTT
NA | TRBJ1-5 | TRBV6-5 | NA | CANSYYPVGNSSQPQHF | TGTGCCAACAGTTATTATCCGGTCGGAAATAGCAGTCAGCCCCAGCATTTT
NA | TRBJ1-6 | TRBV11-3 | NA | CACSFMWSYNSPLHF | TGTGCCTGTAGCTTTATGTGGAGCTATAATTCACCTCTCCACTTT
NA | TRBJ2-3 | TRBV11-2 | NA | CASSPQIHTDTQYF | TGTGCCAGCAGCCCACAAATTCACACAGATACGCAGTATTTC
TRBD2 | TRBJ2-1 | TRBV11-2 | once | CASSLTCGRTYNEQFF | TGTGCCAGCAGCCTAACTTGCGGGAGGACCTACAATGAGCAGTTCTTC
NA | TRBJ1-1 | TRBV29-1 | NA | CSVEVWGEAFF | TGCAGCGTCGAAGTTTGGGGGGAAGCTTTCTTT
NA | TRBJ2-1 | TRBV11-3 | once | CVSNSTGHGFLDEQLF | TGTGTCAGCAATTCAACGGGACACGGCTTCTTGGATGAGCAGCTCTTC
NA | TRBJ1-1 | TRBV4-2 | once | CASIPVEGRGDTEAFF | TGTGCCAGCATCCCCGTCGAGGGGAGAGGGGATACTGAAGCTTTCTTT
NA | TRBJ2-7 | TRBV20-1 | NA | CSAKTPELIYEQYF | TGCAGTGCTAAGACGCCGGAACTGATATACGAGCAGTACTTC
TRBD1 | TRBJ2-1 | TRBV5-8 | NA | CVSILDRDNEQFF | TGTGTCAGCATCTTGGACAGGGACAATGAGCAGTTCTTC
NA | TRBJ2-7 | TRBV6-5 | NA | CASGYKGSSSYEQYF | TGTGCCAGCGGGTACAAGGGCAGCAGCTCCTACGAGCAGTACTTC
TRBD1 | TRBJ1-2 | TRBV4-2 | many | CASSCGRQGGYGYTF | TGTGCGAGCAGCTGTGGCAGGCAGGGGGGTTATGGCTACACCTTC
NA | TRBJ1-5 | TRBV5-1 | NA | CASSFIGDQPQHF | TGTGCCAGCAGCTTCATTGGGGATCAGCCCCAGCATTTT
TRBD2 | TRBJ2-1 | TRBV30 | many | CAWSRGGTSGRNERFF | TGTGCCTGGAGCCGAGGGGGGACTAGCGGGAGAAATGAGCGGTTCTTC
NA | TRBJ1-6 | TRBV11-1 | NA | CAGNFKWSYNSPLHF | TGTGCCGGCAACTTTAAGTGGAGCTATAATTCACCCCTCCATTTT
NA | TRBJ2-7 | TRBV12-3/TRBV12-4 | NA | CASSLRCSSREQYF | TGTGCCAGCAGTTTACGGTGCAGCAGCAGGGAGCAATACTTC
TRBD1 | TRBJ2-2 | TRBV11-2 | NA | CASSSQGAPDTGELSF | TGTGCCAGCAGCTCACAGGGGGCTCCAGACACCGGGGAGCTGTCTTTT
TRBD1 | TRBJ1-4 | TRBV10-3 | NA | CAIKRDRITNEKLFF | TGTGCCATCAAGAGGGACAGGATAACTAATGAAAAACTGTTTTTT